The 27 T cell receptor beta chains below all came from one sample that was sequenced in a study of T cell responses to AZD1222 COVID-19 vaccine. Data came from immunoSEQ multiplex PCR; TCRdb stores just in-frame clones and leaves some out. The sample has 110,000 to 150,000 clones, 80% to 90% seen once; the top ten hold around 8.6%. Sequenced material: peripheral blood, taken on day 0 of AZD1222 vaccination. These receptors all stem from an adult in good health.

The sample holds a few counts of this clone. The CDR3 protein is CASSQLGSARGQGDGYTF. Here the CDR3 DNA reads TGTGCCAGCAGCCAACTAGGTTCCGCCCGAGGGCAGGGGGATGGCTACACCTTC. The chain uses TRBV4-2 and TRBJ1-2; TRBD1 matches 7 bases. J lost 6 bases, V lost 2 bases, and 18 bases had no gene match. This CDR3 spans 18 amino acids. Germline loops: CDR1 LGHNA, CDR2 YNFKEQ.

The chain combines TRBV28 with TRBJ1-3, with D perhaps TRBD1 (5 bases). The length of the CDR3 is 15 residues. Trimming pared 3 bases from V and 4 bases from J, leaving 13 bases between. Germline CDR1 MDHEN, CDR2 SYDVKM. This CDR3 is CASSFLGAGGNTIYF. CDR3 nucleotides: TGTGCCAGCAGTTTCCTCGGGGCCGGGGGAAACACCATATATTTT.

The chain uses TRBV28 and TRBJ1-5, with D unresolved. Germline CDR1 and CDR2: MDHEN and SYDVKM. The germline V and J ends were trimmed by 6 bases and 9 bases, with 21 bases remaining between them. The CDR3 has 15 residues. The CDR3 coding sequence is TGTGCCAGCAGCCCCGTACACGAGGGTCAGCGGCCCCAGCATTTT. Amino acids: CASSPVHEGQRPQHF.

This rearrangement joins TRBV13 to TRBJ1-1; TRBD1 is a possible D gene (5 bases). The CDR3 loop spans 12 amino acids. CDR1 is PRHDT, CDR2 FYEKMQ, per germline (reference sequence). Trimming removed 2 bases at V and 6 bases at J, with 7 bases between. The DNA of the CDR3 is TGTGCCAGCAGCTTATGGGGGGCTGAAGCTTTCTTT. This encodes CASSLWGAEAFF.

This clone was picked up one time. CDR3 protein: CASSNQGKNEQFF. The CDR3, as DNA: TGTGCCAGTAGTAATCAGGGAAAAAATGAGCAGTTCTTC. The V call is TRBV19, the J call TRBJ2-1; D is possibly TRBD1 (5 bases). This CDR3 spans 13 amino acids. V lost 4 bases and J 7 bases, leaving 11 bases between the germline ends. Per germline, CDR1 LNHDA and CDR2 SQIVND (reference sequence).

The chain uses TRBV15 and TRBJ2-3; D possibly corresponds to TRBD2 (5 bases). The V and J ends lost 1 base and 4 bases respectively, with 15 bases between them. CDR1 is LNHNV, CDR2 YYDKDF, per germline (reference sequence). The CDR3 length is 16 residues. CDR3 in amino acids: CATSRGRGPESDTQYF. DNA of the CDR3: TGTGCCACCAGCAGAGGGAGAGGGCCAGAGTCAGATACGCAGTATTTT.

The J gene is TRBJ1-2, the V gene TRBV6-5; D gene uncertain. This CDR3 region has 12 residues. CDR1 MNHEY and CDR2 SVGAGI come from the germline V gene. Trimming took off 8 bases at V and 2 bases at J, with 9 bases between the two ends. The CDR3 region has the DNA TGTGCCAGCTACATACTCAACTATGGCTACACCTTC. Translated, it gives CASYILNYGYTF.

This rearrangement joins TRBV7-9 to TRBJ2-5; D possibly corresponds to TRBD1 (7 bases). V lost 4 bases and J lost 5, with 14 bases in between. CDR1 is SEHNR, CDR2 FQNEAQ, per germline (reference sequence). The length of the CDR3 is 14 residues. CDR3 coding DNA: TGTGCCAGCAGCTCCCCAGGGGGGCCGGAGACCCAGTACTTC. As protein: CASSSPGGPETQYF.

The chain uses TRBV14 and TRBJ1-1; 8 bases agree with TRBD1. Germline V gene data show CDR1 as SGHDN and CDR2 as FVKESK. The CDR3 contains 17 residues. Trimming took 0 bases from V and 5 from J; bases not matched to a gene: 11. The CDR3 DNA follows: TGTGCCAGCAGCCAAGATAGGTGGCAGGGGGCACGGACTGAAGCTTTCTTT. Encoded protein: CASSQDRWQGARTEAFF.

This sequence joins TRBV3-1 (or the pseudogene TRBV3-2) and TRBJ1-2; D remains unclear. The germline gives CDR1 LGHDT, CDR2 YNNKEL (reference sequence). The CDR3 length is 12 residues. With 7 bases removed from V and 0 bases from J, the gap between germline ends came to 6 bases. CDR3 in amino acids: CASKGTNYGYTF. Written as DNA, the CDR3 is TGTGCCAGCAAGGGTACTAACTATGGCTACACCTTC.

The chain links TRBV20-1 to TRBJ2-5, with D tentatively TRBD2 (6 bases). CDR1 is DFQATT, CDR2 SNEGSKA, per germline (reference sequence). V lost 3 bases and J lost 4, with 18 bases in between. The length of the CDR3 is 15 residues. Here the CDR3 reads CSASGGNTVGETQYF. The CDR3 DNA reads TGCAGTGCTAGTGGGGGGAATACAGTGGGAGAGACCCAGTACTTC.

The rearrangement joins TRBV6-5 to TRBJ1-4; D is unclear. CDR1 is MNHEY and CDR2 is SVGAGI in the germline V gene. The V and J ends lost 6 bases and 8 bases respectively, with 16 bases between them. The CDR3 length is 14 residues. The CDR3 region is CASSLTESLEKLFF. The CDR3 region has the DNA TGTGCCAGCAGCCTTACAGAGAGCCTCGAAAAACTGTTTTTT.

The chain couples TRBV27 to TRBJ2-7; D is possibly TRBD2 (6 bases). Between the trimmed V and J ends, which lost 6 bases and 3 bases, there was a span of 24 bases. Germline V lookup: CDR1 MNHEY, CDR2 SMNVEV (reference sequence). CDR3 size: 17 residues. The chain's CDR3 is CASRPPPAGRRFYEQYF. The DNA for the CDR3 is TGTGCCAGCAGACCCCCTCCGGCAGGGAGGAGGTTCTACGAGCAGTACTTC.

The genes are TRBV19 and TRBJ1-4; D is possibly TRBD1 (5 bases). There are 14 residues in the CDR3. The germline V gene encodes CDR1 LNHDA and CDR2 SQIVND (reference sequence). The V gene lost 5 bases and the J gene lost 3 bases, with 10 bases spanning the gap. In nucleotides, the CDR3 is TGTGCCAGTAGTTGGGGACGGTCTAATGAAAAACTGTTTTTT. Residues: CASSWGRSNEKLFF.

The chain has TRBV9 and TRBJ1-2; 8 bases are a match to TRBD1. CDR3 length: 15 residues. V was clipped by 0 bases and J by 3 bases; unmatched bases: 4. Looked up from germline, CDR1 is SGDLS and CDR2 is YYNGEE. CDR3 region: CASSVDWDRYYGYTF. CDR3 DNA: TGTGCCAGCAGCGTAGATTGGGACAGGTACTATGGCTACACCTTC.

The chain's CDR3 is CATSSLTWGEAYEQYF. The CDR3 DNA reads TGTGCCACCAGCAGCCTGACCTGGGGGGAGGCCTACGAGCAGTACTTC. This chain uses TRBV15 with TRBJ2-7; maybe TRBD2 (6 bases). CDR1 and CDR2 (germline): LNHNV, YYDKDF (reference sequence). Trimming removed 3 bases at V and 2 bases at J, with 17 bases between. The CDR3 is 16 residues long.

The rearrangement joins TRBV5-1 to TRBJ2-3; 7 bases match TRBD2. The trim removed 4 bases at V and 1 base at J, leaving 6 bases unmatched. The CDR3 consists of 15 residues. Germline-derived CDR1 and CDR2 are SGHRS and YFSETQ. The CDR3 DNA reads TGCGCCAGCAGCCTGGGGGACTATGGCACAGATACGCAGTATTTT. This encodes CASSLGDYGTDTQYF.

V usage is TRBV18 and J usage is TRBJ1-1; TRBD1 matches 9 bases. V shed 0 bases, J shed 2 bases, and the junction held 10 bases outside the gene matches. The CDR3 is made up of 18 amino acids. Germline V gives CDR1 KGHSH, CDR2 LQKENI. As DNA, the CDR3 is TGTGCCAGCTCACCACCCCTCGCCGGACAGGGGACAAACACTGAAGCTTTCTTT. Its translation: CASSPPLAGQGTNTEAFF.

This rearrangement joins TRBV9 to TRBJ2-7; unclear D gene. Trimming took 3 bases from V and 7 from J, leaving 17 bases between them. CDR1 SGDLS and CDR2 YYNGEE come from the germline V gene. This CDR3 has 14 amino acids. The CDR3, as DNA: TGTGCCAGCAGCGAGTTCGGCGATTGGAGAGAGCAGTACTTC. Encoded protein: CASSEFGDWREQYF.

The V and J genes are TRBV5-1 and TRBJ2-1; D is ambiguous. CDR1 and CDR2 (germline): SGHRS, YFSETQ. V lost 2 bases to trimming and J lost 8 bases, with 8 bases between them. This CDR3 is 12 amino acids long. CDR3: CASSFPEDEQFF. In DNA form, the CDR3 reads TGCGCCAGCAGCTTCCCTGAGGATGAGCAGTTCTTC.

The chain is built from TRBV3-1 (or the pseudogene TRBV3-2) and TRBJ2-3, with D perhaps matching TRBD1 or TRBD2 (6 bases each). Trimming removed 6 bases from V and 6 bases from J, with 16 bases in between. The V gene's germline CDR1 is LGHDT and CDR2 YNNKEL (reference sequence). The CDR3 extends over 14 amino acids. CDR3 nucleotide sequence: TGTGCCAGCAGGCCCCCGGGGGCGCTTGATACGCAGTATTTT. Its protein is CASRPPGALDTQYF.

The rearrangement links TRBV18 to TRBJ2-3, with D possibly matching TRBD2 (7 bases). The germline V gene encodes CDR1 KGHSH and CDR2 LQKENI. The CDR3 covers 14 residues. Deletions cut 5 bases from V and 3 bases from J, with 12 bases between. The CDR3 nucleotides read TGTGCCAGCTCAATCGGGGGGCAGACAGATACGCAGTATTTT. Its protein is CASSIGGQTDTQYF.

This chain uses TRBV5-1 with TRBJ1-2, with 10 bases fitting TRBD1. The V gene's germline CDR1 is SGHRS and CDR2 YFSETQ. There are 14 residues in the CDR3. With 0 bases clipped from V and 8 bases from J, the junction kept 4 bases outside the gene matches. This CDR3 reads CASSLGTGGSGYTF. CDR3 DNA sequence: TGCGCCAGCAGCTTGGGGACAGGGGGGTCCGGCTACACCTTC.

The gene calls are TRBV13 and TRBJ1-2; tentative D call: TRBD1 (6 bases). Germline loops: CDR1 PRHDT, CDR2 FYEKMQ (reference sequence). V lost 4 bases to trimming and J lost 4 bases, with 10 bases between them. This CDR3 is 13 amino acids long. The CDR3 here is CASSSRTAYGYTF. CDR3 sequence (DNA): TGTGCCAGCAGCTCTAGGACAGCCTATGGCTACACCTTC.

The chain recombines TRBV28 with TRBJ1-2, with D hard to call. V was trimmed by 10 bases and J by 7 bases, leaving 19 bases between them. CDR1 and CDR2 from the germline V gene are MDHEN and SYDVKM. This CDR3 contains 13 residues. CDR3 nucleotides: TGTGCCACCGTTAGGAGGAACCCGCCTGGCTACACCTTC. It specifies CATVRRNPPGYTF.

V gene TRBV9 combines with J gene TRBJ1-4, with D perhaps TRBD1 (6 bases). The CDR3 is 14 amino acids. The germline V gene encodes CDR1 SGDLS and CDR2 YYNGEE. V was shortened by 4 bases and J by 8 bases, with 15 bases between the two germline ends. CDR3 in amino acids: CASSPRWGGEKLFF. For the CDR3, the DNA is TGTGCCAGCAGCCCTCGGTGGGGGGGCGAAAAACTGTTTTTT. Combining the CDR3 with reference TRBV9 and TRBJ1-4 gives the whole variable domain DSGVTQTPKHLITATGQRVTLRCSPRSGDLSVYWYQQSLDQGLQFLIQYYNGEERAKGNILERFSAQQFPDLHSELNLSSLELGDSALYFCASSPRWGGEKLFFGSGTQLSVL.

The chain has TRBV7-8 and TRBJ2-3; 7 bases match TRBD2. The CDR3 runs 16 residues. Losses at the gene ends were 0 bases for V and 5 bases for J; bases not matched to a gene: 8. Germline V lookup: CDR1 SGHVS, CDR2 FQNEAQ. The DNA for the CDR3 is TGTGCCAGCAGCTTAGCGCCGGGGGGTGCAAGAGATACGCAGTATTTT. As protein: CASSLAPGGARDTQYF.